The clone carrying this T cell receptor (beta chain) was found a few times. TCR beta cDNA libraries included unique molecular identifiers. TCRdb called the PCR reads again in MiXCR, with one record for every CDR3 protein. The table records about 620,000 distinct CDR3 sequences, roughly 47% of them present only once. This sample was included in a study of post-analysis software for immune sequencing data. This receptor was identified in a girl aged 5 to 17 with multiple sclerosis. Sequencing input: blood.

The CDR3 DNA is TGTGCCAGCAGCTTAGGGTCCGGGGGGGCCGGAGAGACCCAGTACTTC. Amino acids: CASSLGSGGAGETQYF. The chain has TRBV7-2 and TRBJ2-5, with 8 bases that match TRBD2. Per germline, CDR1 SGHTA and CDR2 FQGNSA. There are 16 residues in the CDR3. V trimming: 1 base; J trimming: 4 bases; junction bases outside the gene matches: 8.